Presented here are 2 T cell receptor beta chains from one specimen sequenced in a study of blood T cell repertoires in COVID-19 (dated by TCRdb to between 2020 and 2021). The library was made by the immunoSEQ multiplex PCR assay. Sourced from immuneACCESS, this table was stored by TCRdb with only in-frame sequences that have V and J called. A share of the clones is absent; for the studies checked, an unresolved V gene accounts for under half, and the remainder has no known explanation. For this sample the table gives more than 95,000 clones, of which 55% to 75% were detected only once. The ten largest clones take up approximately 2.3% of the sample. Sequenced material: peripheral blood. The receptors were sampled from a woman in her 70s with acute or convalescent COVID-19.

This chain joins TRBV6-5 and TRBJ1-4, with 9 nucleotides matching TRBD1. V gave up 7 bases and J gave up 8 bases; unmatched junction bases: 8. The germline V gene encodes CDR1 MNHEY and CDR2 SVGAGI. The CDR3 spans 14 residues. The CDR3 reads CASIAGTGLEKLFF. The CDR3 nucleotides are TGTGCCAGCATTGCCGGGACAGGGCTGGAAAAACTGTTTTTT.

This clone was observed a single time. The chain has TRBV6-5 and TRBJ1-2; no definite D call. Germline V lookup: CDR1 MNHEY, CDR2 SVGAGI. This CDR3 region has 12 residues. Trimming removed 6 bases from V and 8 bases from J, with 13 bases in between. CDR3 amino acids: CASSHRSYGYTF. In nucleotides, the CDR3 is TGTGCCAGCAGCCATCGGAGCTACGGCTACACCTTC.